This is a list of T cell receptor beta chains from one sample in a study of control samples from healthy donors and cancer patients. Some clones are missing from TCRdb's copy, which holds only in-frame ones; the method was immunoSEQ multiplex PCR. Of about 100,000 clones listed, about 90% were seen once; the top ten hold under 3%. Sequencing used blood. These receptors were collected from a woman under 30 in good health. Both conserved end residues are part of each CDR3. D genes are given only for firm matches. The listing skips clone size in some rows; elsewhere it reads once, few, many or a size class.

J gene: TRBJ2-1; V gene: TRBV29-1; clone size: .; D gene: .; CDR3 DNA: TGCAGCGTTTGGCGGAACAATGAGCAGTTCTTC; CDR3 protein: CSVWRNNEQFF
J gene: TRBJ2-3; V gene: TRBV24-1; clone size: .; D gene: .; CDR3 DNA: TGTGCCACCAGTGATTTAAAGCCAGATACGCAGTATTTT; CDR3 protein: CATSDLKPDTQYF
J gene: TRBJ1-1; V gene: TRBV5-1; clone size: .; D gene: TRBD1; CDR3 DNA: TGCGCCAGCAGACCGGGACAGGGTCCTGAAGCTTTCTTT; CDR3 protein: CASRPGQGPEAFF
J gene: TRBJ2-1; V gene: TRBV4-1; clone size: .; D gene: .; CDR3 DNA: TGCGCCAGCAGCCAAGATCCGGTCGATGAGCAGTTCTTC; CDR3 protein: CASSQDPVDEQFF
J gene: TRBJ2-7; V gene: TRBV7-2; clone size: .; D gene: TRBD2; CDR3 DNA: TGTGCCAGCAGCGGACTAGCGGGAGATGTGTACGAGCAGTACTTC; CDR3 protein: CASSGLAGDVYEQYF
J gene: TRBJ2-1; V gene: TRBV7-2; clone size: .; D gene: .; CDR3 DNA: TGTGCCAGCAGCGTCTACAGGGTTTCGAATGAGCAGTTCTTC; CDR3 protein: CASSVYRVSNEQFF
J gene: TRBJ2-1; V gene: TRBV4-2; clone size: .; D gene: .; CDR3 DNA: TGTGCCAGCAGCGGGGGAGCCAAGGATGAGCAGTTCTTC; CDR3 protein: CASSGGAKDEQFF
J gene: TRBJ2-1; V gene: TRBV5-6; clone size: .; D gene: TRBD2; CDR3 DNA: TGTGCCAGCTCCCATCTAGCGGCGGTGTACAATGAGCAGTTCTTC; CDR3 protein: CASSHLAAVYNEQFF
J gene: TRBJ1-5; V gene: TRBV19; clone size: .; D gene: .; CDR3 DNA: TGTGCCAGCAGTGGGACGGACAATCAGCCCCAGCATTTT; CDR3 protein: CASSGTDNQPQHF
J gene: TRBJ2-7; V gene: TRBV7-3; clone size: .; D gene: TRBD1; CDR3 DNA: TGTGCCAGCAGCCCCGAGAGGGGACAGGGGTTGGACGAGCAGTACTTC; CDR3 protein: CASSPERGQGLDEQYF
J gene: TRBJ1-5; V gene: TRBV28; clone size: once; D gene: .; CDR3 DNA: TGTGCCAGCAGTTCACGGACGGGGGCTTATCAGCCCCAGCATTTT; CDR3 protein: CASSSRTGAYQPQHF
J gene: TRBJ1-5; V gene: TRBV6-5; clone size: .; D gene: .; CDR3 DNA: TGTGCCAGCAGTCCCGGTGGCAATCAGCCCCAGCATTTT; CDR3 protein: CASSPGGNQPQHF
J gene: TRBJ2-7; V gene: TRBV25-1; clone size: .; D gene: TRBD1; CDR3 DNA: TGTGCCAGCATCCGGACAGGGGCCTACGAGCAGTACTTC; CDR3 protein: CASIRTGAYEQYF
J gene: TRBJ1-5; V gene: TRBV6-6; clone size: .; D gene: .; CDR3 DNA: TGTGCCAGCACCTCGGCCCGAAGTGGCAATCAGCCCCAGCATTTT; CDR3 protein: CASTSARSGNQPQHF
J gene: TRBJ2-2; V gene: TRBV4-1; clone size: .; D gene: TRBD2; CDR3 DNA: TGCGCCAGCAGACACGAACTAGCGGGAGATAACACCGGGGAGCTGTTTTTT; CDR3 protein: CASRHELAGDNTGELFF
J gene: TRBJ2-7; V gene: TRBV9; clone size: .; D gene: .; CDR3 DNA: TGTGCCAGCAGCGCCTCAGGACAATCCTACGAGCAGTACTTC; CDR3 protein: CASSASGQSYEQYF
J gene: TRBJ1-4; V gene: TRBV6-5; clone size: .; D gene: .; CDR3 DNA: TGTGCCAGCACTAACAGGGAGTTTGAAAAACTGTTTTTT; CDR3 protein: CASTNREFEKLFF
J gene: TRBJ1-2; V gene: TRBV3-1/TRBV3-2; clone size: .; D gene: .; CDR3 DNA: TGTGCCAGCAGCCAAGATCCGGCAGGGTATTCCTATGGCTACACCTTC; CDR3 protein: CASSQDPAGYSYGYTF
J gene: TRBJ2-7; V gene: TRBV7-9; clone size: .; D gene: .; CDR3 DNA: TGTGCCAGCAGCGCTTCCGGGCTCATCCTCAGCACCGGCGAGCAGTACTTC; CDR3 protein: CASSASGLILSTGEQYF
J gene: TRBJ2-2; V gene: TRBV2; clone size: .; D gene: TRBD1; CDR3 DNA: TGTGCCAGCAGTCAGGCAGGGGGCGGGGAGCTGTTTTTT; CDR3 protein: CASSQAGGGELFF
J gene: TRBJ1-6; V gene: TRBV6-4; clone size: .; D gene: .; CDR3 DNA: TGTGCCAGCAGTGACTCGGGGAATTCACCCCTCCACTTT; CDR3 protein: CASSDSGNSPLHF
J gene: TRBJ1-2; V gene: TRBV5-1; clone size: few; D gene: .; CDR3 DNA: TGCGCCAGCAGCTTGGCCTCAGGGAAAGATGGCTACACCTTC; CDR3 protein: CASSLASGKDGYTF